The TCR beta chain described here comes from a study of OX40 agonist ivuxolimab in advanced cancers. A single count supports this clone. Libraries were prepared by immunoSEQ multiplex PCR; TCRdb keeps only in-frame clonotypes and omits some of them. The table has about 64,000 clones, roughly 85% seen once. This specimen consisted of CD4+ or CD8+ T cells sorted from blood, obtained in a trial of the OX40 agonist ivuxolimab. The TCR originated in an adult with an advanced solid tumor such as melanoma, head and neck, liver or kidney cancer.

The CDR3 nucleotides are TGTGCCAGCAGCTTAGCAGGACTCGGGCAGTTCTTC. Protein product: CASSLAGLGQFF. The chain uses TRBV11-1 and TRBJ2-1; D might be TRBD2 (5 bases). V was cut by 0 bases and J by 12 bases, with 9 bases left in between. CDR1 is SGHAT and CDR2 is FQDESV in the germline V gene (reference sequence). The CDR3 length is 12 residues.